Below are 21 T cell receptor beta chains sequenced from a single sample in a study of cytomegalovirus exposure and HLA in healthy donors. The PCR contained 60 Vbeta and 13 Jbeta primers. Sequencing used immunoSEQ multiplex PCR; TCRdb keeps in-frame clones, though not all of them. The repertoire holds 180,000 or so clones, 70% to 90% seen once, with about 9.3% in the top ten. The specimen sequenced was PBMCs. These receptors were taken from a man aged 18 to 30 in good health and CMV-seropositive.

The rearrangement joins TRBV7-2 to TRBJ1-5, with unresolved D. The V end lost 3 bases, the J end lost 1 base, and 4 bases lay between the germline ends. From germline, CDR1 is SGHTA and CDR2 FQGNSA. This CDR3 has 13 amino acids. The CDR3 DNA reads as TGTGCCAGCAGCTTTCGGAGCAATCAGCCCCAGCATTTT. Protein product: CASSFRSNQPQHF.

The rearrangement links TRBV18 to TRBJ2-7, with TRBD2 as a possible D gene (5 bases). V was trimmed by 2 bases and J by 3 bases, leaving 20 bases between them. The CDR3 spans 17 residues. CDR1 and CDR2 (germline): KGHSH, LQKENI. CDR3 sequence (DNA): TGTGCCAGCTCACCAGATGTGGATAAGCGGACCATCTACGAGCAGTACTTC. It translates to CASSPDVDKRTIYEQYF.

Only a few counts were recorded for this clone. The V gene is TRBV5-1, the J gene TRBJ2-6; D gene uncertain. The CDR3 spans 15 residues. Trimming removed 0 bases from V and 1 base from J, with 5 bases in between. Germline V lookup: CDR1 SGHRS, CDR2 YFSETQ. This chain's CDR3 is CASSLGASGANVLTF. The DNA of the CDR3 is TGCGCCAGCAGCTTGGGGGCATCTGGGGCCAACGTCCTGACTTTC. The full variable domain, with the rest looked up from reference TRBV5-1 and TRBJ2-6, is KAGVTQTPRYLIKTRGQQVTLSCSPISGHRSVSWYQQTPGQGLQFLFEYFSETQRNKGNFPGRFSGRQFSNSRSEMNVSTLELGDSALYLCASSLGASGANVLTFGAGSRLTVL.

This sequence joins TRBV27 and TRBJ1-1; 12 bases line up with TRBD1. The CDR3 covers 18 residues. The J segment lost 1 base and the V segment lost 5 bases, leaving 11 bases of the junction unmatched. Germline V lookup: CDR1 MNHEY, CDR2 SMNVEV (reference sequence). The CDR3 region is CASSLVPGQGAGNTEAFF. The CDR3 DNA follows: TGTGCCAGCAGTCTCGTCCCGGGACAGGGGGCTGGGAACACTGAAGCTTTCTTT.

CDR3 in DNA: TGCGCCAGCAGCGGGGACTACACTGAAGCTTTCTTT. It specifies CASSGDYTEAFF. The chain has TRBV10-1 and TRBJ1-1; TRBD1 is a possible D gene (5 bases). Trimming cost V 6 bases and J 3 bases, with 8 bases left between them. The CDR3 contains 12 residues. The V gene's germline CDR1 is WNHNN and CDR2 SYGVQD (reference sequence).

The sample holds one count of this clone. This chain uses TRBV2 with TRBJ1-2, with D possibly TRBD1 on 6 matching bases. V was trimmed by 7 bases and J by 3 bases, leaving 12 bases between them. The length of the CDR3 is 13 residues. Germline V gene data show CDR1 as SNHLY and CDR2 as FYNNEI. The CDR3 region has the DNA TGTGCCAGCAACCAGGGGCAATACTATGGCTACACCTTC. Its protein product is CASNQGQYYGYTF.

The chain combines TRBV10-3 with TRBJ1-5; D is uncertain. This CDR3 is built from 13 residues. CDR1 is ENHRY and CDR2 is SYGVKD in the germline V gene. V was shortened by 8 bases and J by 3 bases, with 11 bases between the two germline ends. The CDR3 DNA sequence: TGTGCCATCGGCACAGACTACAATCAGCCCCAGCATTTT. Translating gives CAIGTDYNQPQHF.

This chain links TRBV4-1 with TRBJ2-5; 8 bases fit TRBD1. The ends lost 4 bases at V and 1 base at J; junction bases unmatched: 2. CDR1 and CDR2 (germline): MGHRA, YSYEKL. This CDR3 spans 14 amino acids. The CDR3 DNA follows: TGCGCCAGCAGCCCCGGACAGGGCCAAGAGACCCAGTACTTC. This sequence encodes CASSPGQGQETQYF.

The V and J genes are TRBV11-2 and TRBJ2-7; 10 bases are shared with TRBD1. After removal of 6 bases from V and 4 bases from J, the junction contained 3 bases not matched to a gene. The CDR3 length is 13 residues. The germline V gene has CDR1 SGHAT and CDR2 FQNNGV. DNA of the CDR3: TGTGCCAGCAGACGGACAGGGGGATACGAGCAGTACTTC. Translated: CASRRTGGYEQYF.

V and J are TRBV7-7 and TRBJ2-5; D may be TRBD2 (6 bases). This CDR3 has 14 residues. CDR1 is SSHAT and CDR2 is FNYEAQ in the germline V gene (reference sequence). Trimming stripped 1 base from V and 4 bases from J, with 10 bases between. The CDR3 DNA sequence: TGTGCCAGCAGCTTAGGTCAGCGGGTAGAGACCCAGTACTTC. As protein: CASSLGQRVETQYF.

The chain recombines TRBV10-3 with TRBJ2-7, with D maybe TRBD1 (6 bases). The CDR3 runs 14 residues. From germline, CDR1 is ENHRY and CDR2 SYGVKD. V lost 3 bases to trimming and J lost 7 bases, with 16 bases between them. CDR3 amino acids: CAISDLRSTGEQYF. DNA for the CDR3: TGTGCCATCAGTGATCTTAGATCAACAGGGGAGCAGTACTTC.

The V call is TRBV4-3, the J call TRBJ2-5; 7 positions agree with TRBD1. Near its end, the DNA agrees better with TRBJ2-7, so the J call may be wrong. The CDR3 covers 16 residues. Germline values: CDR1 LGHNA, CDR2 YSLEER. This CDR3 is CASSQDRGTAIYEQYF. CDR3 nucleotides: TGCGCCAGCAGCCAAGATCGAGGGACAGCGATCTACGAGCAGTACTTC.

This rearrangement joins TRBV6-6 to TRBJ2-1; maybe TRBD1 (6 bases). V lost 5 bases, J lost 6 bases, and 17 bases lay in between. Germline loops: CDR1 MNHNY, CDR2 SVGAGI (reference sequence). The CDR3 spans 15 residues. The CDR3 region is CASSNRRGVGNEQFF. CDR3 DNA sequence: TGTGCCAGCAGTAACCGCAGGGGAGTCGGCAATGAGCAGTTCTTC.

This clone was counted once. The V and J genes are TRBV19 and TRBJ2-3, with 11 nucleotides matching TRBD1. From germline, CDR1 is LNHDA and CDR2 SQIVND (reference sequence). CDR3 size: 15 residues. V trimming: 4 bases; J trimming: 8 bases; junction bases outside the gene matches: 8. CDR3 nucleotide sequence: TGTGCCAGTAGTACCCAAGGGACAGGGGGAGGTACGCAGTATTTT. It yields the protein CASSTQGTGGGTQYF. Supplemented by reference TRBV19 and TRBJ2-3, the full variable domain reads DGGITQSPKYLFRKEGQNVTLSCEQNLNHDAMYWYRQDPGQGLRLIYYSQIVNDFQKGDIAEGYSVSREKKESFPLTVTSAQKNPTAFYLCASSTQGTGGGTQYFGPGTRLTVL.

The chain is built from TRBV2 and TRBJ2-7; perhaps TRBD1 as D (6 bases). This CDR3 is 12 amino acids long. From germline, CDR1 is SNHLY and CDR2 FYNNEI. The V end lost 7 bases, the J end lost 7 bases, and 14 bases lay between the germline ends. CDR3 in DNA: TGTGCCAGCACAGTCGACAGGCGAGAGCAGTACTTC. Its translation is CASTVDRREQYF.

The V gene is TRBV15, the J gene TRBJ1-4; the match to TRBD1 covers 7 bases. Per germline, CDR1 LNHNV and CDR2 YYDKDF (reference sequence). Losses at the gene ends were 5 bases for V and 0 bases for J; bases not matched to a gene: 3. The CDR3 spans 15 residues. CDR3 amino acids: CATSVRGATNEKLFF. Written as DNA, the CDR3 is TGTGCCACCAGCGTCAGGGGGGCAACTAATGAAAAACTGTTTTTT.

The rearrangement joins TRBV5-1 to TRBJ2-7, with 10 bases matching TRBD1. This CDR3 contains 14 residues. Germline values: CDR1 SGHRS, CDR2 YFSETQ. Unmatched junction bases numbered 4, after V lost 4 bases and J lost 3 bases. The CDR3 nucleotides are TGCGCCAGCAGCCCGACAGGGGGCTACTACGAGCAGTACTTC. This translates into CASSPTGGYYEQYF.

V and J are TRBV7-3 and TRBJ2-1; 11 bases are a match to TRBD2. The germline CDR1 and CDR2 sequences are SGHTA and FQGTGA. J gave up 6 bases and V 4 bases, and 5 bases lay outside the gene matches. The CDR3 loop spans 15 amino acids. The CDR3 coding sequence is TGTGCCAGCAGCTCTTCCGGGACTAGCGGCAATGAGCAGTTCTTC. Its protein is CASSSSGTSGNEQFF.

The chain has TRBV10-3 and TRBJ2-3, with TRBD2 identical over 10 bases. V dropped 10 bases and J dropped 0; count of bases not matched to a gene: 4. The CDR3 is 14 amino acids. Looked up from germline, CDR1 is ENHRY and CDR2 is SYGVKD. CDR3 in DNA: TGTGCCACCTTAGCGGGGGGCAGCACAGATACGCAGTATTTT. Translated, it gives CATLAGGSTDTQYF.

This clone appeared once. The chain has TRBV28 and TRBJ2-2; 9 nucleotides agree with TRBD2. CDR1 is MDHEN and CDR2 is SYDVKM in the germline V gene. Losses at the gene ends were 2 bases for V and 5 bases for J; bases not matched to a gene: 3. The CDR3 sequence is 15 residues long. The CDR3 bases are TGTGCCAGCAGTTTAGGGCTAGCGGGGACCGGGGAGCTGTTTTTT. Amino acid sequence: CASSLGLAGTGELFF. Together with reference TRBV28 and TRBJ2-2, the CDR3 gives the full variable domain: DVKVTQSSRYLVKRTGEKVFLECVQDMDHENMFWYRQDPGLGLRLIYFSYDVKMKEKGDIPEGYSVSREKKERFSLILESASTNQTSMYLCASSLGLAGTGELFFGEGSRLTVL.

The chain is built from TRBV6-1 and TRBJ2-1, with 7 positions matching TRBD1. The V segment lost 6 bases and the J segment 1 base; nucleotides outside the gene matches: 3. The CDR3 spans 14 residues. The germline V gene encodes CDR1 MNHNS and CDR2 SASEGT. In nucleotides, the CDR3 is TGTGCCAGCAGCGTCAGGGGGTCCTACAATGAGCAGTTCTTC. Its protein product is CASSVRGSYNEQFF.